Listed below are T cell receptor beta chains from one sample, sequenced in a study of T cells after yellow fever vaccination. Using its own MiXCR run on the 5' RACE reads, TCRdb lists one record per CDR3 protein. The sample has roughly 120,000 distinct CDR3 sequences, roughly 6.7% seen once; the top ten hold roughly 2.5%. The sequencing used CD4+ T cells sorted from PBMCs, collected around 10 days after the first yellow fever vaccination. These receptors came from a man younger than 35 who received the YFV17D yellow fever vaccine. CDR3s include the opening cysteine and the closing phenylalanine or tryptophan. D genes are given only for firm matches. Clone sizes are given selectively: once, few, many, or a class where the clone is expanded.

>TRBV20-1|few|.|TRBJ1-2
CSAAGLSDGYTF
TGCAGTGCTGCAGGGCTTTCAGATGGCTACACCTTC
>TRBV9|many|TRBD2|TRBJ2-3
CASSVGASGYTDTQYF
TGTGCCAGCAGCGTAGGGGCTAGCGGTTACACAGATACGCAGTATTTT
>TRBV5-6|few|.|TRBJ1-5
CASSSLQGPSNQPQHF
TGTGCCAGCAGCTCTTTACAAGGACCTAGCAATCAGCCCCAGCATTTT
>TRBV12-3/TRBV12-4|many|.|TRBJ1-2
CASSLADGDYTF
TGTGCCAGCAGTTTAGCGGATGGGGACTACACCTTC
>TRBV19|few|.|TRBJ2-6
CASSTTGVGANVLTF
TGTGCCAGTAGTACTACGGGCGTTGGGGCCAACGTCCTGACTTTC
>TRBV6-5|many|.|TRBJ2-6
CASTREGSSGANVLTF
TGTGCCAGCACACGAGAGGGAAGCTCTGGGGCCAACGTCCTGACTTTC
>TRBV28|.|.|TRBJ2-1
CASSSGDFYNEQFF
TGTGCCAGCAGTTCGGGGGACTTCTACAATGAGCAGTTCTTC
>TRBV12-3/TRBV12-4|.|TRBD1|TRBJ2-5
CASTRGPQETQYF
TGTGCCAGTACTAGGGGGCCCCAAGAGACCCAGTACTTC
>TRBV2|many|.|TRBJ2-5
CASSLRGTLQETQYF
TGTGCCAGCTCGCTCAGGGGAACCTTGCAAGAGACCCAGTACTTC
>TRBV5-4|many|.|TRBJ1-1
CASSLAPAGGNTEAFF
TGTGCCAGCAGCTTGGCCCCGGCAGGCGGGAACACTGAAGCTTTCTTT
>TRBV20-1|many|.|TRBJ2-3
CSAGAGASTDTQYF
TGCAGTGCTGGGGCCGGGGCTAGCACAGATACGCAGTATTTT
>TRBV5-1|many|TRBD1|TRBJ2-7
CASSLGQGGGEQYF
TGCGCCAGCAGCTTGGGACAGGGGGGGGGCGAGCAGTACTTC
>TRBV11-2|many|TRBD1|TRBJ1-2
CASRTGVRQGPYGYTF
TGTGCCAGCAGGACAGGGGTTCGACAGGGACCTTATGGCTACACCTTC
>TRBV4-3|many|TRBD2|TRBJ2-5
CASSQDRMGGGLGETQYF
TGCGCCAGCAGCCAAGATAGGATGGGCGGGGGTCTTGGGGAGACCCAGTACTTC
>TRBV12-3/TRBV12-4|.|.|TRBJ2-5
CASRETGRETQYF
TGTGCCAGCAGGGAAACAGGGCGAGAGACCCAGTACTTC